This TCR beta chain was sequenced during a study of early T cells in non-severe SARS-CoV-2 infection. Study background: Unsorted whole blood bulk RNA was sequenced, with unpaired chains.

Individual cDNA molecules each received unique molecular identifiers attached to them. TCRdb processed the 5' RACE reads anew with MiXCR; each CDR3 protein has one entry. Seen here are tens of thousands of distinct CDR3 sequences, approximately 13% observed once, and the top ten hold around a tenth. Study results and limitations: Clonotype matching in VDJdb favored anti-spike CD8 responses and did not capture private and CD4 specificities.

The table lists this clonotype with many counts. The antigen is unknown. V lost 2 bases, J lost 5 bases, and 10 bases stayed unmatched. The germline V gene has CDR1 DFQATT and CDR2 SNEGSKA (reference sequence). This CDR3 spans 17 amino acids. The sequence was obtained from an adult who was a healthcare worker with PCR-confirmed SARS-CoV-2 infection or an uninfected control (not recorded which). The V call is TRBV20-1, the J call TRBJ2-3, with 13 bases lining up with TRBD2. Sequenced here: whole blood, sampled at baseline. CDR3 amino acids: CSARRTSGGLSQDTQYF. The CDR3 nucleotides read TGCAGTGCTAGAAGGACTAGCGGGGGACTCTCACAAGATACGCAGTATTTT.